This T cell receptor (beta chain) was profiled in a study of cytomegalovirus exposure and HLA in healthy donors. Study results and caveats: Later analysis indicated greater clonal expansion among HLA-associated TCR beta chains than among equally common other chains. Donor immune exposure was known only as CMV serostatus.

This clone turned up a few times. Its antigen is not identified. Amplification used 60 Vbeta primers and 13 Jbeta primers. The assay was immunoSEQ multiplex PCR, and TCRdb's table has in-frame clones only and misses some. Of over 250,000 clones in the sample, 86% were seen once. Trimming cost V 1 base and J 3 bases, with 9 bases left between them. The CDR3 covers 14 residues. In germline, CDR1 is MNHNS, CDR2 SASEGT. This TCR was sampled from a man in his forties in good health and CMV-seropositive. The chain carries TRBV6-1 and TRBJ1-1, with D tentatively TRBD1 (6 bases). What was sequenced was PBMCs. DNA for the CDR3: TGTGCCAGCAGTGAAGGCACAGGGTACACTGAAGCTTTCTTT. The encoded protein is CASSEGTGYTEAFF.